The 14 T cell receptor beta chains below were found in one sample sequenced in a study of OX40 agonist ivuxolimab in advanced cancers. Method: immunoSEQ multiplex PCR; TCRdb's copy keeps in-frame clones and lacks some. This sample has roughly 56,000 clones; 85% to 90% occur once, and the top ten carry around 0.8%. Sample: CD4+ or CD8+ T cells sorted from blood, taken in a trial of the OX40 agonist ivuxolimab. The receptors originated from an adult with an advanced solid tumor such as melanoma, head and neck, liver or kidney cancer.

The gene calls are TRBV19 and TRBJ2-1, with D perhaps assigned TRBD1 or TRBD2 (6 bases each). This CDR3 is 17 amino acids long. Germline CDR1 is LNHDA and CDR2 is SQIVND (reference sequence). V lost 3 bases and J 4 bases, leaving 19 bases between the germline ends. Here the CDR3 reads CASSMGPQGGLYNEQFF. Here the CDR3 DNA reads TGTGCCAGTAGTATGGGGCCCCAAGGGGGACTTTACAATGAGCAGTTCTTC.

The chain joins TRBV9 to TRBJ2-7; D is possibly TRBD2 (5 bases). V was clipped by 2 bases and J by 7 bases, with 13 bases between them. Germline loops: CDR1 SGDLS, CDR2 YYNGEE. The CDR3 is 13 amino acids. The CDR3 sequence is CASSVGPSGEQYF. The DNA of the CDR3 is TGTGCCAGCAGCGTCGGTCCCTCGGGGGAGCAGTACTTC.

The chain joins TRBV5-1 to TRBJ2-5; 10 bases are shared with TRBD2. CDR3 length: 15 residues. With 2 bases clipped from V and 4 bases from J, the junction kept 5 bases outside the gene matches. Per the germline V gene, CDR1 is SGHRS and CDR2 is YFSETQ. CDR3 amino acids: CASSFSSGGGETQYF. CDR3 nucleotide sequence: TGCGCCAGCAGCTTCTCTAGCGGGGGAGGAGAGACCCAGTACTTC.

The rearrangement links TRBV19 to TRBJ1-4; 7 bases agree with TRBD1. The V gene end was trimmed by 5 bases and the J gene end by 4 bases; junction bases not matched to a gene: 7. CDR1 and CDR2 (germline): LNHDA, SQIVND (reference sequence). CDR3 length: 15 amino acids. For the CDR3, the DNA is TGTGCCAGTAGTCCAGGGGGTGTTGGTAATGAAAAACTGTTTTTT. It codes for CASSPGGVGNEKLFF.

The V gene is TRBV11-2, the J gene TRBJ2-5, with TRBD2 matching 10 bases. The CDR3 covers 15 residues. Per germline, CDR1 SGHAT and CDR2 FQNNGV. The J segment lost 5 bases and the V segment lost 4 bases, leaving 7 bases of the junction unmatched. The DNA for the CDR3 is TGTGCCAGCAGCTCCCGAGCGGGGGGGAGTGAGACCCAGTACTTC. Its translation: CASSSRAGGSETQYF.

The J gene is TRBJ1-1, the V gene TRBV25-1; D uncertain. This CDR3 spans 13 amino acids. Germline V CDR1 and CDR2: MGHDK, SYGVNS. V lost 7 bases, J lost 0 bases, and 9 bases lay in between. Here the CDR3 reads CASMSRLNTEAFF. As DNA, the CDR3 is TGTGCCAGCATGAGTAGGTTGAACACTGAAGCTTTCTTT.

The gene calls are TRBV6-5 and TRBJ1-4; weak D call: TRBD1 (5 bases). V lost 6 bases and J lost 1, with 12 bases in between. Germline CDR1 MNHEY, CDR2 SVGAGI. The CDR3 is 15 residues long. The CDR3 is CASSSWGGTNEKLFF. The CDR3 bases are TGTGCCAGCAGCAGTTGGGGCGGAACTAATGAAAAACTGTTTTTT.

This chain uses TRBV7-2 with TRBJ2-1, with a tentative D call TRBD1 (5 bases). This CDR3 has 15 residues. The V gene lost 0 bases and the J gene lost 10 bases, with 16 bases spanning the gap. CDR1 is SGHTA, CDR2 FQGNSA, per germline. In DNA, the CDR3 is TGTGCCAGCAGCTTAGCTGGTCGGCAGGGTGAGGAGCAGTTCTTC. This gives the protein CASSLAGRQGEEQFF. The full variable domain, its missing parts supplied by reference TRBV7-2 and TRBJ2-1, is GAGVSQSPSNKVTEKGKDVELRCDPISGHTALYWYRQSLGQGLEFLIYFQGNSAPDKSGLPSDRFSAERTGGSVSTLTIQRTQQEDSAVYLCASSLAGRQGEEQFFGPGTRLTVL.

This rearrangement joins TRBV5-1 to TRBJ2-3, with D uncertain. Trimming took 0 bases from V and 2 from J, leaving 13 bases between them. Germline-derived CDR1 and CDR2 are SGHRS and YFSETQ. This CDR3 has 16 amino acids. The CDR3 DNA reads as TGCGCCAGCAGCTTGGCGCTCCTACAACTCACAGATACGCAGTATTTT. The encoded protein is CASSLALLQLTDTQYF.

This rearrangement joins TRBV2 to TRBJ1-1; 10 positions match TRBD1. After removal of 6 bases from V and 0 bases from J, the junction contained 4 bases not matched to a gene. The CDR3 runs 15 residues. Germline CDR1 SNHLY, CDR2 FYNNEI. The CDR3 coding sequence is TGTGCCAGCAGGGACAGGGGGTATTTGAACACTGAAGCTTTCTTT. Amino acid sequence: CASRDRGYLNTEAFF.

The rearrangement links TRBV6-6 to TRBJ1-1; 7 bases match TRBD1. J gave up 1 base and V 5 bases, and 4 bases lay outside the gene matches. This CDR3 region has 14 residues. Germline-derived CDR1 and CDR2 are MNHNY and SVGAGI (reference sequence). CDR3 sequence: CASSPDRTNTEAFF. In DNA form, the CDR3 reads TGTGCCAGCAGTCCGGACAGGACGAACACTGAAGCTTTCTTT.

This CDR3 is CASSLGDFSSGRPNEQFF. As DNA, the CDR3 is TGCGCCAGCAGCTTGGGGGATTTCTCTAGCGGGAGACCTAATGAGCAGTTCTTC. The gene calls are TRBV5-1 and TRBJ2-1, with 10 bases matching TRBD2. Germline V gene data show CDR1 as SGHRS and CDR2 as YFSETQ. The J segment lost 7 bases and the V segment lost 0 bases, leaving 13 bases of the junction unmatched. CDR3 length: 18 amino acids.

As DNA, the CDR3 is TGCGCCAGCAGCGGGGGACGGAGCTCCTACAATGAGCAGTTCTTC. Translation: CASSGGRSSYNEQFF. The rearrangement links TRBV5-1 to TRBJ2-1; D could derive from TRBD1 or TRBD2 (5 bases each). This CDR3 comprises 15 residues. Trimming stripped 4 bases from V and 0 bases from J, with 11 bases between. CDR1 is SGHRS and CDR2 is YFSETQ in the germline V gene.

In its sample, this clone was seen once. The chain uses TRBV19 and TRBJ1-1, with D possibly TRBD1 on 5 matching bases. The germline V and J ends were trimmed by 1 base and 1 base, with 10 bases remaining between them. The germline V gene has CDR1 LNHDA and CDR2 SQIVND (reference sequence). The CDR3 sequence is 15 residues long. CDR3 in amino acids: CASSIAGGGNTEAFF. The CDR3 DNA sequence: TGTGCCAGTAGTATAGCTGGGGGAGGGAACACTGAAGCTTTCTTT.